A selection of T cell receptor beta chains follows, all from one sample in a study of blood T cell repertoires in COVID-19. Measured with immunoSEQ multiplex PCR; TCRdb has only the in-frame clones, and not every one. The repertoire holds more than 150,000 clones, 86% seen once, with more than 20% in the top ten. Sequenced sample: peripheral blood. These receptor sequences come from a man in his 70s with active or convalescent COVID-19. Each CDR3 is given with its conserved first and last residue. The D gene is left open where the match is weak. Size is omitted from some rows. Given values are once, few, many or a class for expanded clones.

j_call d_call cdr3_length v_call clone_size cdr3_aa cdr3_nt
TRBJ1-1 NA 16 TRBV5-1 NA CASSPAAGPRVTEAFF TGCGCCAGCAGCCCCGCGGCGGGACCCCGAGTCACTGAAGCTTTCTTT
TRBJ1-6 TRBD1 14 TRBV7-8 NA CASSRGTGQSPLHF TGTGCCAGCAGCCGAGGGACAGGGCAATCACCCCTCCACTTT
TRBJ1-5 NA 13 TRBV29-1 NA CSVGAGGDQPQHF TGCAGCGTCGGGGCGGGGGGCGATCAGCCCCAGCATTTT
TRBJ2-5 TRBD1 14 TRBV7-3 once CASSLGTGGETQYF TGTGCCAGCAGCCTTGGGACAGGGGGCGAGACCCAGTACTTC
TRBJ2-3 NA 15 TRBV18 NA CASSPPNLSTDTQYF TGTGCCAGCTCACCACCGAATCTAAGCACAGATACGCAGTATTTT
TRBJ1-5 TRBD1 13 TRBV25-1 once CASSGGQGQPQHF TGTGCCAGCAGTGGGGGACAGGGTCAGCCCCAGCATTTT
TRBJ1-4 NA 15 TRBV27 NA CASSLGFQGNEKLFF TGTGCCAGCAGTTTAGGGTTCCAGGGTAATGAAAAACTGTTTTTT
TRBJ1-2 TRBD1 14 TRBV6-6 NA CASSWAQGANGYTF TGTGCCAGCAGTTGGGCTCAGGGGGCTAACGGCTACACCTTC
TRBJ1-2 NA 12 TRBV3-1/TRBV3-2 NA CASSPGDYGYTF TGTGCCAGCAGCCCAGGGGACTATGGCTACACCTTC
TRBJ1-5 NA 13 TRBV12-5 once CASGLQENQPQHF TGTGCTAGTGGTTTGCAAGAGAATCAGCCCCAGCATTTT
TRBJ2-1 TRBD2 19 TRBV28 NA CASIKGGTSGTSDYNEQFF TGTGCCAGCATTAAGGGGGGGACTAGCGGGACCTCTGACTACAATGAGCAGTTCTTC
TRBJ1-1 NA 13 TRBV7-2 few CASSSDIALGAFF TGTGCCAGCAGCTCGGACATCGCCCTGGGGGCTTTCTTT
TRBJ2-7 TRBD1 14 TRBV3-1/TRBV3-2 NA CASSQRGGWDEQYF TGTGCCAGCAGCCAGCGAGGGGGCTGGGACGAGCAGTACTTC
TRBJ2-1 TRBD2 16 TRBV11-2 NA CASSSQALAGSNEQFF TGTGCCAGCAGCTCTCAGGCACTAGCGGGAAGCAATGAGCAGTTCTTC
TRBJ2-3 TRBD2 18 TRBV10-2 NA CASSGIPRTSGRTDTQYF TGCGCCAGCAGTGGTATTCCCCGGACTAGCGGGAGGACAGATACGCAGTATTTT
TRBJ2-7 NA 14 TRBV11-3 once CASSPGRGIYEQYF TGTGCCAGCAGCCCGGGGAGAGGAATTTACGAGCAGTACTTC
TRBJ1-2 NA 14 TRBV9 NA CASSVTTNNYGYTF TGTGCCAGCAGCGTAACAACGAATAACTATGGCTACACCTTC
TRBJ1-2 TRBD1 14 TRBV7-8 NA CASSSRTGNYGYTF TGTGCCAGCAGCTCTAGGACAGGGAACTATGGCTACACCTTC
TRBJ1-4 NA 13 TRBV11-2 few CASSLGGGEKLFF TGTGCCAGCAGCTTAGGGGGGGGCGAAAAACTGTTTTTT
TRBJ1-1 TRBD1 15 TRBV14 NA CASSIRQGMNTEAFF TGTGCCAGCAGCATACGACAGGGGATGAACACTGAAGCTTTCTTT
TRBJ1-1 NA 14 TRBV30 NA CAWTYGRGNTEAFF TGTGCCTGGACCTACGGCCGGGGGAACACTGAAGCTTTCTTT
TRBJ2-1 NA 13 TRBV18 NA CASSPPPGNEQFF TGTGCCAGCTCACCCCCGCCGGGGAATGAGCAGTTCTTC
TRBJ1-4 TRBD1 14 TRBV15 NA CATSRRGLGEKLFF TGTGCCACCAGCAGAAGGGGGCTTGGGGAAAAACTGTTTTTT
TRBJ2-7 TRBD2 16 TRBV18 NA CASRAPGTSGAGEQYF TGTGCCAGCCGCGCTCCGGGGACTAGCGGGGCCGGGGAGCAGTACTTC
TRBJ1-1 NA 14 TRBV7-8 NA CASSPRQVNTEAFF TGTGCCAGCAGCCCCCGACAGGTCAACACTGAAGCTTTCTTT
TRBJ2-1 TRBD1 14 TRBV5-1 NA CASRPGQGYNEQFF TGCGCCAGCAGGCCGGGACAGGGCTACAATGAGCAGTTCTTC
TRBJ2-7 TRBD2 16 TRBV3-1/TRBV3-2 NA CASSQTRTSGNYEQYF TGTGCCAGCAGCCAGACCCGGACTAGCGGGAACTACGAGCAGTACTTC
TRBJ1-1 NA 15 TRBV19 NA CASRGQVGLNTEAFF TGTGCCAGTAGGGGGCAGGTTGGCCTGAACACTGAAGCTTTCTTT
TRBJ1-2 TRBD1 17 TRBV5-8 once CASSLGLPGQGFYGYTF TGTGCCAGCAGCTTGGGGCTGCCGGGACAGGGGTTCTATGGCTACACCTTC
TRBJ2-2 TRBD1 14 TRBV9 NA CASSWTGETGELFF TGTGCCAGCAGCTGGACAGGTGAAACCGGGGAGCTGTTTTTT
TRBJ2-6 NA 13 TRBV19 NA CASSLGRANVLTF TGTGCCAGTAGTCTAGGTAGGGCCAACGTCCTGACTTTC
TRBJ1-4 TRBD1 15 TRBV19 NA CASSGRTGKVEKLFF TGTGCCAGTAGTGGGAGGACAGGGAAGGTTGAAAAACTGTTTTTT
TRBJ1-2 NA 17 TRBV15 NA CATSRDMAGPLSQGYTF TGTGCCACCAGCAGAGATATGGCAGGGCCCCTCTCTCAGGGCTACACCTTC
TRBJ1-1 NA 14 TRBV3-1/TRBV3-2 NA CASSRSTVNTEAFF TGTGCCAGCAGCCGCTCAACAGTGAACACTGAAGCTTTCTTT
TRBJ1-1 NA 15 TRBV10-2 NA CASSESPRGASEAFF TGCGCCAGCAGTGAGTCGCCCCGGGGGGCAAGTGAAGCTTTCTTT
TRBJ1-4 NA 15 TRBV4-3 NA CASSLRGIVSEKLFF TGCGCCAGCAGCCTAAGAGGGATAGTTAGTGAAAAACTGTTTTTT
TRBJ1-2 TRBD1 16 TRBV7-2 NA CASSPFGQGSGPGYTF TGTGCCAGCAGCCCATTTGGACAGGGGTCAGGTCCTGGCTACACCTTC
TRBJ2-7 TRBD2 15 TRBV5-8 NA CASSKRLAGPYEQYF TGTGCCAGCAGCAAAAGACTAGCGGGACCCTACGAGCAGTACTTC
TRBJ1-1 NA 14 TRBV6-5 NA CASSYGRVNTEAFF TGTGCCAGCAGTTACGGGCGGGTGAACACTGAAGCTTTCTTT
TRBJ1-2 TRBD1 17 TRBV19 once CASSIVWDSGVDYGYTF TGTGCCAGTAGTATAGTTTGGGACAGCGGCGTGGACTATGGCTACACCTTC